This TCR beta chain stems from a study of cytomegalovirus exposure and HLA in healthy donors (TCRdb year 2017). Study-wide context: The 666 repertoires of the first cohort and the 110 or so validation repertoires were produced on the same platform, according to a later analysis. The study aimed to test whether signatures of past pathogen exposure could be identified by cataloging public T cell receptors. The study combined high-throughput TCR immunosequencing, statistical association of individual TCRs with disease status, and machine learning to predict cytomegalovirus infection status. Along with the approximately 600-subject first cohort, a separate validation cohort of about 110 different subjects was used. Broader findings and caveats from the paper: All 110 or so repertoires were used to score co-occurrence in the validation cohort in a later analysis, because that analysis had no HLA typing for the cohort. Most TCR sequences were seen in very few donors, while some public TCRs were found in many individuals. In both the original and validation cohorts, the classifier was reported to diagnose cytomegalovirus status with high specificity and sensitivity. A later analysis found that TCRs clustered in the first cohort also tended to co-occur in the approximately 120 validation repertoires, with more than 90% of cluster scores above 0. In the study, 150 to 200 TCR beta chains were listed as associated with cytomegalovirus. In vitro tests confirmed that three of the cytomegalovirus-associated TCR beta chains recognize cytomegalovirus antigens. It was suggested by the authors that the approach could potentially be generalized to other disease states and immunological phenotypes.

For CDR1 and CDR2, the germline V gene (reference sequence) lists SEHNR and FQNEAQ. Relative to germline, V is 5 bases shorter and J is 3 bases shorter, with 13 bases between their ends. The CDR3 starts with the cysteine, ends with the phenylalanine, and has 14 residues. Only the CDR3 portion is preserved as DNA: 42 bases, with reading frame beginning at the first base. The donors belonged to the validation cohort of approximately 130 subjects, which was separate from the roughly 700-subject first cohort. As regards this clone: It lacks a known antigen. No per-base quality is available; no much larger clone lies one base away.

The method behind the library was the immunoSEQ multiplex PCR assay. In the source study's methods: To diagnose cytomegalovirus status from the catalog of TCR beta chain sequences, a statistical classification framework was built. The immuneACCESS repertoire file appears here via TCRdb, limited to in-frame rearrangements. These files lack a portion of the clones; in checked studies, under half of the deficit traces to unresolved V genes, and the cause of the others is not known. The V and J calls and clone size come from that table; D and trimming were worked out from the DNA. The sample table holds under 95,000 clones, of which approximately 95% were seen once. In total, the top ten clones hold over 2% of the sample.

The receptor was derived from a young woman in good health and CMV-seronegative. The specimen was PBMCs. The chain uses TRBV7-9 and TRBJ1-1, with an unclear D gene assignment. The bases read TGTGCCAGCAGCCCAGGTGTGTGGGACACTGAAGCTTTCTTT. This gives the protein CASSPGVWDTEAFF.